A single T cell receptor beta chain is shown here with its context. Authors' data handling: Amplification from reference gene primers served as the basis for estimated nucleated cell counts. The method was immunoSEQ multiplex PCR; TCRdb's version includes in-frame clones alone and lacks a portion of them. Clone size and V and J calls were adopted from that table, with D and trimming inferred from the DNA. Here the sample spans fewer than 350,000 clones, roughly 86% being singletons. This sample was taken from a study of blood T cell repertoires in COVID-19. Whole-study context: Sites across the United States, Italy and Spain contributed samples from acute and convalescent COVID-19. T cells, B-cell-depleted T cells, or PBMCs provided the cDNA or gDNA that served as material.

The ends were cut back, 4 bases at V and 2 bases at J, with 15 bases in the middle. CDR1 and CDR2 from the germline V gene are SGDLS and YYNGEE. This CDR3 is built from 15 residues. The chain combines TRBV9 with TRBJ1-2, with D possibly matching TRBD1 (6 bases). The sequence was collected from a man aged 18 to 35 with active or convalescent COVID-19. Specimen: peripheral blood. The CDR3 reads CASSPTTGGNYGYTF. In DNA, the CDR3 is TGTGCCAGCAGCCCCACGACAGGTGGGAACTATGGCTACACCTTC. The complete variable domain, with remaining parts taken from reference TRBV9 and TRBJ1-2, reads DSGVTQTPKHLITATGQRVTLRCSPRSGDLSVYWYQQSLDQGLQFLIQYYNGEERAKGNILERFSAQQFPDLHSELNLSSLELGDSALYFCASSPTTGGNYGYTFGSGTRLTVV.